This entry lists 23 T cell receptor beta chains sequenced from one sample in a study of T cell clonotyping in hematopoietic cell transplantation. Repertoires were generated with immunoSEQ multiplex PCR, while TCRdb's copy carries only in-frame clones and drops some. Of 5,500 to 8,500 clones detected, 37% appear once; the ten largest clones hold 19%. The material sequenced was peripheral blood mononuclear cells, taken 30 days after allogeneic stem cell transplant. Receptor source: a female patient between 55 and 75 years old who had an allogeneic stem cell transplant, so the T cells may come from the graft donor. Some clones in this sample may be carry-over from other donors' samples.

The rearrangement joins TRBV13 to TRBJ2-7; a possible D gene is TRBD1 (6 bases). The CDR3 is 15 residues long. With 6 bases removed from V and 3 bases from J, the gap between germline ends came to 18 bases. Germline lookup yields CDR1 PRHDT and CDR2 FYEKMQ (reference sequence). Here the CDR3 DNA reads TGTGCCAGCAGACAACAGGGAAAGGGCGGCTACGAGCAGTACTTC. Its protein is CASRQQGKGGYEQYF.

The table lists this clone with a few counts. This chain connects TRBV28 to TRBJ2-1, with D uncertain. V lost 2 bases and J lost 7, with 12 bases in between. The CDR3 loop spans 14 amino acids. Germline V gene sequence: CDR1 MDHEN, CDR2 SYDVKM. The CDR3, as DNA: TGTGCCAGCAGTTTAGGGCCTACGTGGAATGAGCAGTTCTTC. Amino acids: CASSLGPTWNEQFF. The complete variable domain, with remaining parts taken from reference TRBV28 and TRBJ2-1, reads DVKVTQSSRYLVKRTGEKVFLECVQDMDHENMFWYRQDPGLGLRLIYFSYDVKMKEKGDIPEGYSVSREKKERFSLILESASTNQTSMYLCASSLGPTWNEQFFGPGTRLTVL.

The genes are TRBV25-1 and TRBJ1-1, with TRBD1 identical over 7 bases. J was trimmed by 5 bases and V by 5 bases; bases with no gene match: 8. The CDR3 contains 14 residues. CDR1 is MGHDK and CDR2 is SYGVNS in the germline V gene. CDR3 DNA sequence: TGTGCCAGCAGTACCCATAGGGGACAGACTGAAGCTTTCTTT. This codes for CASSTHRGQTEAFF. Filled out from reference TRBV25-1 and TRBJ1-1, the complete variable domain reads EADIYQTPRYLVIGTGKKITLECSQTMGHDKMYWYQQDPGMELHLIHYSYGVNSTEKGDLSSESTVSRIRTEHFPLTLESARPSHTSQYLCASSTHRGQTEAFFGQGTRLTVV.

The rearrangement joins TRBV5-6 to TRBJ2-5; D is unresolved. Germline lookup yields CDR1 SGHDT and CDR2 YYEEEE. This CDR3 has 12 residues. V lost 2 bases to trimming and J lost 1 base, with 3 bases between them. The DNA for the CDR3 is TGTGCCAGCAGCTTCTTCCAAGAGACCCAGTACTTC. It yields the protein CASSFFQETQYF. The entire variable domain, with the rest obtained from reference TRBV5-6 and TRBJ2-5, is as follows: DAGVTQSPTHLIKTRGQQVTLRCSPKSGHDTVSWYQQALGQGPQFIFQYYEEEERQRGNFPDRFSGHQFPNYSSELNVNALLLGDSALYLCASSFFQETQYFGPGTRLLVL.

The V gene is TRBV30, the J gene TRBJ1-5; no clear D gene. The CDR3 has 12 amino acids. V gave up 0 bases and J gave up 7 bases, with 7 bases separating them. Germline V CDR1 and CDR2: GTSNPN, SVGIG (reference sequence). The CDR3, as DNA: TGTGCCTGGAGTGTTCTTCACCAGCCCCAGCATTTT. It yields the protein CAWSVLHQPQHF.

In this sample, this clone turned up a few times. V gene TRBV9 combines with J gene TRBJ2-3; D possibly uses TRBD1 or TRBD2 (7 bases each). Germline V lookup: CDR1 SGDLS, CDR2 YYNGEE. The CDR3 has 15 amino acids. With 0 bases removed from V and 4 bases from J, the gap between germline ends came to 12 bases. CDR3 sequence reads: CASSVGSGGADTQYF. For the CDR3, the DNA is TGTGCCAGCAGCGTAGGGTCAGGGGGGGCAGATACGCAGTATTTT.

This clone was detected only a few times. The rearrangement uses TRBV29-1 and TRBJ1-1, with unresolved D. Per the germline V gene, CDR1 is SQVTM and CDR2 is ANQGSEA. The V end lost 6 bases, the J end lost 0 bases, and 5 bases lay between the germline ends. This CDR3 contains 11 residues. The CDR3: CSVRMNTEAFF. The CDR3 nucleotides are TGCAGCGTACGCATGAACACTGAAGCTTTCTTT.

This clone showed up just a few times. The chain links TRBV30 to TRBJ1-5; D unclear. The V and J ends lost 1 base and 7 bases respectively, with 14 bases between them. The CDR3 has 14 residues. Germline-derived CDR1 and CDR2 are GTSNPN and SVGIG (reference sequence). CDR3 in DNA: TGTGCCTGGAGTGGCGTTGGGTGGCGACAGCCCCAGCATTTT. This codes for CAWSGVGWRQPQHF.

This clone has only a few counts. V and J are TRBV6-4 and TRBJ1-1; D remains ambiguous. From germline, CDR1 is MRHNA and CDR2 SNTAGT. The CDR3 loop spans 13 amino acids. V was cut by 0 bases and J by 1 base, with 3 bases left in between. The CDR3 region has the DNA TGTGCCAGCAGTGACTCTGAGAACACTGAAGCTTTCTTT. As protein: CASSDSENTEAFF.

This clone turned up a few times. The chain uses TRBV29-1 and TRBJ2-7, with a weak D call TRBD2 (5 bases). V lost 4 bases and J lost 5, with 15 bases in between. Looked up from germline, CDR1 is SQVTM and CDR2 is ANQGSEA. This CDR3 spans 13 amino acids. This chain's CDR3 is CSVGLGGWDEQYF. The DNA for the CDR3 is TGCAGCGTTGGATTAGGCGGGTGGGACGAGCAGTACTTC.

The rearrangement uses TRBV30 and TRBJ1-4, with D possibly matching TRBD1 (5 bases). V lost 2 bases and J lost 6, with 10 bases in between. The CDR3 sequence is 13 residues long. Looked up from germline, CDR1 is GTSNPN and CDR2 is SVGIG (reference sequence). CDR3 amino acids: CAWSRGRDEKLFF. CDR3 sequence (DNA): TGTGCCTGGAGTCGGGGACGGGATGAAAAACTGTTTTTT. The full variable domain, in which reference TRBV30 and TRBJ1-4 provide the parts outside the CDR3, is SQTIHQWPATLVQPVGSPLSLECTVEGTSNPNLYWYRQAAGRGLQLLFYSVGIGQISSEVPQNLSASRPQDRQFILSSKKLLLSDSGFYLCAWSRGRDEKLFFGSGTQLSVL.

The chain recombines TRBV2 with TRBJ1-1; D not certain. The CDR3 runs 13 residues. Per the germline V gene, CDR1 is SNHLY and CDR2 is FYNNEI. Trimming left V 0 bases short and J 7 bases short, with 9 bases between. The CDR3 loop reads CASSEAEQVEAFF. In nucleotides, the CDR3 is TGTGCCAGCAGTGAAGCGGAGCAGGTTGAAGCTTTCTTT.

This clone is medium-sized. This rearrangement joins TRBV6-5 to TRBJ2-7; unclear D gene. The CDR3 loop spans 14 amino acids. V lost 0 bases and J 0 bases, leaving 6 bases between the germline ends. Germline V lookup: CDR1 MNHEY, CDR2 SVGAGI. The CDR3 coding sequence is TGTGCCAGCAGTTACTCCCCTGGCTCCTACGAGCAGTACTTC. Its translation is CASSYSPGSYEQYF.

The genes are TRBV30 and TRBJ2-7; TRBD2 matches 7 bases. V lost 4 bases and J lost 7; bases outside the gene matches: 7. Germline-derived CDR1 and CDR2 are GTSNPN and SVGIG (reference sequence). The length of the CDR3 is 12 residues. DNA of the CDR3: TGTGCCTGGATGGCCGGGGGGTGGGAGCAGTACTTC. It specifies CAWMAGGWEQYF.

The V gene is TRBV30, the J gene TRBJ2-5; D ambiguous. The CDR3 sequence is 13 residues long. The V end was cut by 3 bases, the J end by 5 bases, with 13 bases between. Germline CDR1 GTSNPN, CDR2 SVGIG (reference sequence). As DNA, the CDR3 is TGTGCCTGGAGGAGTAAGGGCTTGGAGACCCAGTACTTC. Its translation is CAWRSKGLETQYF.

The chain uses TRBV6-5 and TRBJ1-1; no clear D gene. Trimming stripped 5 bases from V and 4 bases from J, with 11 bases between. Germline CDR1 MNHEY, CDR2 SVGAGI. The CDR3 extends over 13 amino acids. The CDR3 region has the DNA TGTGCCAGCAGTGGGATTTTCGGCACTGAAGCTTTCTTT. Translated: CASSGIFGTEAFF.

This rearrangement joins TRBV30 to TRBJ2-5; possible D gene TRBD1, 6 bases. The CDR3 covers 12 residues. Trimming took 8 bases from V and 5 from J, leaving 15 bases between them. In germline, CDR1 is GTSNPN, CDR2 SVGIG (reference sequence). The CDR3 nucleotides are TGTGCCGTGGACAGTTTGATGGAGACCCAGTACTTC. Residues: CAVDSLMETQYF.

There are a few counts of this clone. The V call is TRBV9, the J call TRBJ2-2; TRBD2 might be the D (5 bases). Deletions cut 4 bases from V and 3 bases from J, with 13 bases between. The CDR3 is 15 amino acids. Germline V gene sequence: CDR1 SGDLS, CDR2 YYNGEE. In DNA, the CDR3 is TGTGCCAGCAGCCCAGAGGGCGGAGACACCGGGGAGCTGTTTTTT. Its protein product is CASSPEGGDTGELFF.

The rearrangement uses TRBV27 and TRBJ2-7, with a possible D match to TRBD1 (5 bases). V was cut by 4 bases and J by 6 bases, with 19 bases left in between. The CDR3 totals 15 residues. CDR1 MNHEY and CDR2 SMNVEV come from the germline V gene (reference sequence). The CDR3 region has the DNA TGTGCCAGCAGTTCAAATCAGGGAATTCAGGGCGAGCAGTACTTC. Translated: CASSSNQGIQGEQYF.

This clone was observed a handful of times. V and J are TRBV6-1 and TRBJ1-5; D gene uncertain. Germline V gives CDR1 MNHNS, CDR2 SASEGT. The CDR3 has 14 residues. V was shortened by 4 bases and J by 4 bases, with 11 bases between the two germline ends. The DNA for the CDR3 is TGTGCCAGCAGTGGGCGGAATCTAAATCAGCCCCAGCATTTT. It specifies CASSGRNLNQPQHF.

The gene calls are TRBV7-2 and TRBJ2-1; D unclear. V lost 3 bases, J lost 4 bases, and 10 bases lay in between. Germline V lookup: CDR1 SGHTA, CDR2 FQGNSA. The CDR3 has 14 amino acids. The CDR3: CASSLSLLYNEQFF. The CDR3 DNA reads as TGTGCCAGCAGCTTGAGTCTATTATACAATGAGCAGTTCTTC.

This clone qualifies as medium-sized. This chain links TRBV7-2 with TRBJ2-5; possibly TRBD1 for D (6 bases). Trimming removed 4 bases from V and 4 bases from J, with 16 bases in between. Germline-derived CDR1 and CDR2 are SGHTA and FQGNSA. The CDR3 consists of 15 residues. This CDR3 reads CASSSQQGRIETQYF. The CDR3 DNA reads as TGTGCCAGCAGCTCCCAGCAGGGGAGAATAGAGACCCAGTACTTC.

The CDR3 reads CASSQLAGGGETQYF. The CDR3 nucleotides are TGCGCCAGCAGCCAGTTAGCGGGAGGAGGGGAGACCCAGTACTTC. J is TRBJ2-5 and V is TRBV4-1; the match to TRBD2 covers 10 bases. Losses at the gene ends were 3 bases for V and 5 bases for J; bases not matched to a gene: 6. From germline, CDR1 is MGHRA and CDR2 YSYEKL. This CDR3 is 15 amino acids long.